This TCR beta chain was observed in a study of blood T cell repertoires in COVID-19. The repertoire was sequenced with immunoSEQ multiplex PCR; TCRdb's copy has only in-frame clones and lacks some. The sample lists around 300,000 clones; about nine tenths were seen once. The source material was peripheral blood. This receptor was taken from a young woman with COVID-19, enrolled during active disease.

The CDR3 region is CASSLPRDRGNQPQHF. DNA of the CDR3: TGTGCCAGCAGTTTACCCCGGGACAGGGGTAATCAGCCCCAGCATTTT. The chain is built from TRBV28 and TRBJ1-5; 10 nucleotides line up with TRBD1. V gave up 2 bases and J gave up 4 bases; unmatched junction bases: 5. Germline assignment: CDR1 MDHEN and CDR2 SYDVKM. The length of the CDR3 is 16 residues.